This TCR beta chain appears in the sequencing data of a study of blood T cell repertoires in COVID-19. The germline CDR1 and CDR2 sequences are MDHEN and SYDVKM. V lost 7 bases, J lost 0 bases, and 4 bases stayed unmatched. There are 14 residues in the CDR3. Original analysis: Reference gene primer amplification yielded estimated nucleated cell counts. TCRdb's copy holds only in-frame clones and misses some; the assay was immunoSEQ multiplex PCR. Clonal size and the V and J genes are those of that table, whereas D and trimming came from the DNA. The repertoire holds about 48,000 clones, with around 85% as singletons.

This clonotype was sampled from a woman aged 55-69 years with acute or convalescent COVID-19. Specimen: peripheral blood. The gene calls are TRBV28 and TRBJ2-3, with 7 nucleotides matching TRBD1. This chain's CDR3 is CASNDRASTDTQYF. In nucleotides, the CDR3 is TGTGCCAGCAACGACAGGGCGAGCACAGATACGCAGTATTTT.